Listed below are T cell receptor beta chains from one sample, sequenced in a study of blood T cells in healthy people across ages. TCRdb reprocessed the 5' RACE reads with MiXCR, giving one entry per CDR3 protein. The table records approximately 1.5 million distinct CDR3 sequences, less than 45% of them present only once. The sequencing input was blood. Source of these receptors: a woman aged 18-30 years in good health. Each CDR3 is given with its conserved first and last residue. A D gene is named only where the DNA matches it firmly. The size of a clone is reported for some rows only, either as once, few or many, or as a class for expanded clones.

TRBV5-1	TRBD2	-	TRBJ2-7	TGCGCCAGCAGCGTGGGGGGGAGTTCGAACGAGCAGTACTTC	CASSVGGSSNEQYF
TRBV7-9	-	few	TRBJ2-3	TGTGCCAGCAGCTTAGCTTCATCAGATACGCAGTATTTT	CASSLASSDTQYF
TRBV6-1	TRBD2	many	TRBJ2-2	TGTGCCAGCAGACCCACTAGCGGGGGGGCCGGGGAGCTGTTTTTT	CASRPTSGGAGELFF
TRBV3-1	-	many	TRBJ2-7	TGTGCCAGCAGCCAAGAAACGACTAGTTACGAGCAGTACTTC	CASSQETTSYEQYF
TRBV21-1	-	few	TRBJ2-5	TGTGCCAGCAGCAAACCGGGACCTCGGGCGTTTTTGGGAGAGACCCAGTACTTC	CASSKPGPRAFLGETQYF
TRBV6-5	TRBD2	-	TRBJ2-7	TGTGCCAGCAGTTACCTCCTACCGGGACTAGCGGGCTACTACGAGCAGTACTTC	CASSYLLPGLAGYYEQYF
TRBV20-1	-	few	TRBJ1-5	TGCAGTGCAGGGCGGAGACAGGCCTATCAACCCCAGCATTTT	CSAGRRQAYQPQHF
TRBV5-5	TRBD1	few	TRBJ1-2	TGTGCCAGCAGCTTCTGGCCGGGACAGGGTCCCTATGGCTACACCTTC	CASSFWPGQGPYGYTF
TRBV7-2	-	few	TRBJ2-5	TGTGCCAGCAGCGCCGGGGGTATAAGGCACAATGAGCAGTACTTC	CASSAGGIRHNEQYF
TRBV2	TRBD1	few	TRBJ2-7	TGTGCCAGCAGTGGGGACAGGGGTGGCTACGAGCAGTACTTC	CASSGDRGGYEQYF
TRBV2	-	-	TRBJ1-5	TGTGCCAGCAGTGATATGTTTAGCAATCAGCCCCAGCATTTT	CASSDMFSNQPQHF
TRBV12-3/TRBV12-4	-	few	TRBJ1-2	TGTGCCTCAATCGGCGAGGGGGGCGAGGGCTATGGCTACACCTTC	CASIGEGGEGYGYTF
TRBV6-2/TRBV6-3	-	-	TRBJ2-1	TGTGCCAGCAACTCGCGTCGGGGGTTCGATGAGCAGTTCTTC	CASNSRRGFDEQFF
TRBV6-2/TRBV6-3	-	-	TRBJ2-7	TGTGCCAGCAGTTACTCGAGGTACAGGTCCTCCTACGAGCAGTACTTC	CASSYSRYRSSYEQYF
TRBV25-1	TRBD1	-	TRBJ1-5	TGTGCCAGCAGTGGATCAGGGACAGGGAATCAGCCCCAGCATTTT	CASSGSGTGNQPQHF
TRBV4-1	TRBD1	few	TRBJ2-7	TGCGCCAGCAGCCAATGGCAGGGGGACTACGAGCAGTACTTC	CASSQWQGDYEQYF
TRBV3-1	TRBD2	-	TRBJ2-1	TGTGCCAGCAGCCAAGTAGCGGGAGTTCAGTTCTTC	CASSQVAGVQFF
TRBV7-9	TRBD2	-	TRBJ2-3	TGTGCCGGCAGCCGGACTAGCGGGGTCACAGATACGCAGTATTTT	CAGSRTSGVTDTQYF
TRBV7-8	-	-	TRBJ1-1	TGTGCCAGCAGTCCAGGGGTATTGAACACTGAAGCTTTCTTT	CASSPGVLNTEAFF
TRBV13	TRBD1	once	TRBJ1-2	TGTGTCAGCGGGGACAGGGTGAATGGCTACACCTTC	CVSGDRVNGYTF
TRBV29-1	-	-	TRBJ2-1	TGCAGCGTTGAAGGGGTGAGGGACTCCTACGAGCAGTTCTTC	CSVEGVRDSYEQFF
TRBV28	-	-	TRBJ1-4	TGTGCCAGCAGTTCACCCCGGTCTGTAACTGATGAAAAACTGTTTTTT	CASSSPRSVTDEKLFF
TRBV20-1	-	once	TRBJ2-7	TGCAGTGCCAACCGGGACACCTCCTACGAGCAGTACTTC	CSANRDTSYEQYF
TRBV7-9	-	-	TRBJ1-1	TGTGCCAGCAGCTCACCACAGGGCGGTTTGGCTGAAGCTTTCTTT	CASSSPQGGLAEAFF
TRBV9	TRBD1	-	TRBJ1-4	TGTGCCAGCAGCGCTAGACAGGGTCTCGGAGAAAAACTGTTTTTT	CASSARQGLGEKLFF
TRBV28	-	-	TRBJ2-1	TGTGCCAGTAACACCTTAGGTGGTGAGCAGTTCTTC	CASNTLGGEQFF
TRBV7-3	TRBD1	-	TRBJ2-3	TGTGCCAGCAGCTCTAAGACAGGGGGCTCAACAGATACGCAGTATTTT	CASSSKTGGSTDTQYF
TRBV10-2	TRBD2	few	TRBJ2-4	TGCGCCAGCAAACCGGGGGGTTCGGGAAACATTCAGTACTTC	CASKPGGSGNIQYF
TRBV9	TRBD1	few	TRBJ2-1	TGTGCCAGCAGCGACAGGGGGAATTCCTACAATGAGCAGTTCTTC	CASSDRGNSYNEQFF
TRBV11-2	-	-	TRBJ1-5	TGTGCCAGCAGCTATCACCCCGGTCAGCCCCAGCATTTT	CASSYHPGQPQHF
TRBV7-2	-	few	TRBJ2-5	TGTGCCAGCAGCTTAAAGTGGTCTAGTTACGAGACCCAGTACTTC	CASSLKWSSYETQYF
TRBV18	TRBD1	few	TRBJ2-7	TGTGCCAGCTCACGCTCCCCGGGACAGAGCTCCTACGAGCAGTACTTC	CASSRSPGQSSYEQYF
TRBV5-1	TRBD1	few	TRBJ2-3	TGCGCCAGCAGCTGGTCTTCCGGGACAGGGACAGATACGCAGTATTTT	CASSWSSGTGTDTQYF
TRBV12-3/TRBV12-4	-	few	TRBJ2-3	TGTGCCAGCAGCCCTCACGGACAGACAGATATGGGGTATTTT	CASSPHGQTDMGYF
TRBV7-2	TRBD2	-	TRBJ2-7	TGTGCCAGCAGCTTAGATCCGGGGGGCTCCTACGAGCAGTACTTC	CASSLDPGGSYEQYF
TRBV18	TRBD2	-	TRBJ2-7	TGTGCCAGCTCACCAGGGACTAGTAACTACGAGCAGTACTTC	CASSPGTSNYEQYF
TRBV6-5	TRBD1	few	TRBJ1-6	TGTGCCAGCAGTTACGGACAGGGGGCACTAATTTCACCCCTCCACTTT	CASSYGQGALISPLHF
TRBV6-5	-	-	TRBJ2-7	TGTGCCAGCAGCCCGACAGTCTCAGTCGAGCAGTACTTC	CASSPTVSVEQYF
TRBV28	TRBD1	many	TRBJ1-5	TGTGCCAGCAGTTCCTCAGGGACAGGGGGAGAACAGCCCCAGCATTTT	CASSSSGTGGEQPQHF
TRBV4-1	TRBD2	-	TRBJ2-1	TGCGCCAGCAGCCAAGGAATGTTAGGGCTAGCGGGGAACAATGAGCAGTTCTTC	CASSQGMLGLAGNNEQFF
TRBV7-2	-	-	TRBJ2-3	TGTGCCAGCAGCTTGGGACAACGTTTCCCAGATACGCAGTATTTT	CASSLGQRFPDTQYF
TRBV20-1	-	once	TRBJ2-1	TGCAGTGCTGAGAGGCGGGGACAAGAGACCCAGTTCTTC	CSAERRGQETQFF
TRBV7-2	TRBD1	-	TRBJ2-7	TGTGCCAGCAGCCCAGAGGGGACAGGGTTTACCTACGAGCAGTACTTC	CASSPEGTGFTYEQYF
TRBV28	TRBD1	-	TRBJ1-2	TGTGCCAGCAGTGGCGCCGGGACAGGGAGCAACTATGGCTACACCTTC	CASSGAGTGSNYGYTF
TRBV4-1	TRBD1	-	TRBJ2-7	TGCGCCAGCAGCCAAGATGACAGGGGGTCCCACGAGCAGTACTTC	CASSQDDRGSHEQYF
TRBV6-5	TRBD1	many	TRBJ1-2	TGTGCCAGCAGAGAGACAGGGAACCATCTCACCTTC	CASRETGNHLTF
TRBV9	-	few	TRBJ1-2	TGTGCCAGCAGCGTAGATGACTATGGCTACACCTTC	CASSVDDYGYTF
TRBV6-1	-	-	TRBJ1-1	TGTGCCAGCAGGTCAACAAGGAACACTGAAGCTTTCTTT	CASRSTRNTEAFF
TRBV29-1	-	-	TRBJ2-7	TGCAGCGTTGTGTCCTCCGACCGACACTACGAGCAGTACTTC	CSVVSSDRHYEQYF
TRBV18	TRBD2	few	TRBJ2-5	TGTGCCAGCTCCCGGACTAGCGGAGAAGAGACCCAGTACTTC	CASSRTSGEETQYF